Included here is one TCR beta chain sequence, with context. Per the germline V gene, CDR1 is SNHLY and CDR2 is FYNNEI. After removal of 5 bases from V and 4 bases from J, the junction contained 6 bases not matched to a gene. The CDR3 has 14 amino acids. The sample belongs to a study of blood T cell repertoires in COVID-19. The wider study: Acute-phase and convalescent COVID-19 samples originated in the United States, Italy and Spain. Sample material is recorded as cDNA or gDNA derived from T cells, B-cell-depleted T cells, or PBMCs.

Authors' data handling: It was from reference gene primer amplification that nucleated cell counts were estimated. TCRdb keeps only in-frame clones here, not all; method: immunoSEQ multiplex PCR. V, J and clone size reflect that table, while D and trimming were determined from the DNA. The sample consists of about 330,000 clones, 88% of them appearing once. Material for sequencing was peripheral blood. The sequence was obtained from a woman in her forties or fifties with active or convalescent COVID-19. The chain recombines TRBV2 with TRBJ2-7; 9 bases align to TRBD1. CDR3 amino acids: CASSLAGTGYEQYF. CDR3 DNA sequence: TGTGCCAGCAGTCTTGCCGGGACAGGGTACGAGCAGTACTTC.